Presented here are 20 T cell receptor beta chains from one specimen sequenced in a study of T cell responses to AZD1222 COVID-19 vaccine. Sequencing was performed with immunoSEQ multiplex PCR; in TCRdb, only in-frame clones are kept and a portion is missing. This sample has 100,000 to 150,000 clones, with around nine tenths found just once. The sequences come from peripheral blood, collected 28 days after the second AZD1222 dose. These receptors all come from an adult who received the AZD1222 COVID-19 vaccine.

The chain combines TRBV14 with TRBJ2-2, with D possibly being TRBD1 or TRBD2 (5 bases each). The V gene's germline CDR1 is SGHDN and CDR2 FVKESK. The CDR3 sequence is 15 residues long. V shed 3 bases and J shed 5 bases, with 13 bases lying between them. CDR3 protein: CASSQALGTTGELFF. DNA for the CDR3: TGTGCCAGCAGCCAGGCTTTGGGGACGACCGGGGAGCTGTTTTTT. The variable domain in full, with the rest retrieved from reference TRBV14 and TRBJ2-2, is EAGVTQFPSHSVIEKGQTVTLRCDPISGHDNLYWYRRVMGKEIKFLLHFVKESKQDESGMPNNRFLAERTGGTYSTLKVQPAELEDSGVYFCASSQALGTTGELFFGEGSRLTVL.

The gene calls are TRBV5-1 and TRBJ2-1, with a weak D call TRBD1 (6 bases). CDR1 and CDR2 from the germline V gene are SGHRS and YFSETQ. The CDR3 extends over 13 amino acids. Between the trimmed V and J ends, which lost 3 bases and 3 bases, there was a span of 7 bases. CDR3 coding DNA: TGCGCCAGCAGCTCGGACAGCTACAATGAGCAGTTCTTC. Amino acids: CASSSDSYNEQFF.

J is TRBJ2-2 and V is TRBV7-2; D remains ambiguous. V gave up 3 bases and J gave up 8 bases, with 13 bases separating them. Germline V gives CDR1 SGHTA, CDR2 FQGNSA. This CDR3 region has 14 residues. CDR3 in amino acids: CASSFKSSMGELFF. The CDR3 DNA sequence: TGTGCCAGCAGCTTTAAAAGCAGCATGGGGGAGCTGTTTTTT.

This clone was seen once. J is TRBJ1-4 and V is TRBV30; the D gene is possibly TRBD1 (6 bases). Deletions cut 0 bases from V and 8 bases from J, with 10 bases between. Per germline, CDR1 GTSNPN and CDR2 SVGIG (reference sequence). The CDR3 is 13 residues long. This chain's CDR3 is CAWSVQGREKLFF. CDR3 in DNA: TGTGCCTGGAGTGTACAGGGCAGGGAAAAACTGTTTTTT.

V and J are TRBV10-3 and TRBJ2-4; no clear D. The CDR3 is 13 amino acids. Germline-derived CDR1 and CDR2 are ENHRY and SYGVKD. Trimming pared 3 bases from V and 0 bases from J, leaving 3 bases between. The CDR3 region is CAISEGAKNIQYF. In nucleotides, the CDR3 is TGTGCCATCAGTGAAGGAGCCAAAAACATTCAGTACTTC.

The chain employs TRBV19 and TRBJ2-2, with D possibly TRBD2 on 5 matching bases. Trimming took off 7 bases at V and 3 bases at J, with 12 bases between the two ends. The CDR3 has 14 residues. CDR1 is LNHDA and CDR2 is SQIVND in the germline V gene (reference sequence). CDR3 nucleotides: TGTGCCAGTAAAAGCGGAATAGACACCGGGGAGCTGTTTTTT. Residues: CASKSGIDTGELFF. The complete variable domain, with remaining parts taken from reference TRBV19 and TRBJ2-2, reads DGGITQSPKYLFRKEGQNVTLSCEQNLNHDAMYWYRQDPGQGLRLIYYSQIVNDFQKGDIAEGYSVSREKKESFPLTVTSAQKNPTAFYLCASKSGIDTGELFFGEGSRLTVL.

This chain uses TRBV2 with TRBJ2-7; no firm D call. The germline V gene encodes CDR1 SNHLY and CDR2 FYNNEI. Between the trimmed V and J ends, which lost 4 bases and 3 bases, there was a span of 19 bases. The CDR3 is made up of 16 amino acids. DNA of the CDR3: TGTGCCAGCAGTGTTCCGGCCGGCGTCGTGGACTACGAGCAGTACTTC. Translation gives CASSVPAGVVDYEQYF.

This chain uses TRBV18 with TRBJ2-1; 12 bases agree with TRBD1. Per germline, CDR1 KGHSH and CDR2 LQKENI. V trimming: 0 bases; J trimming: 7 bases; junction bases outside the gene matches: 4. This CDR3 comprises 16 residues. Here the CDR3 DNA reads TGTGCCAGCTCACCACCGGGACAGGGGGCATCTAATGAGCAGTTCTTC. This encodes CASSPPGQGASNEQFF.

As for this clone: Other nucleotide sequences from this sample produce the same CDR3. This sequence joins TRBV7-9 and TRBJ2-2, with D perhaps being TRBD1 or TRBD2 (6 bases each). CDR1 and CDR2 from the germline V gene are SEHNR and FQNEAQ (reference sequence). This CDR3 is built from 16 residues. Between the trimmed V and J ends, which lost 1 base and 1 base, there was a span of 10 bases. The CDR3 region is CASSLVGGRNTGELFF. In nucleotides, the CDR3 is TGTGCCAGCAGCTTAGTTGGGGGGCGGAACACCGGGGAGCTGTTTTTT.

This clone has only one observation. The CDR3, as DNA: TGTGCCAGCAGTGAACCCCCCGGGACAGGGGGCAATGAGCAGTTCTTC. Its protein is CASSEPPGTGGNEQFF. The rearrangement links TRBV6-1 to TRBJ2-1; 11 positions match TRBD1. V was pared by 2 bases and J by 6 bases, with 6 bases of the junction left unmatched. CDR1 is MNHNS and CDR2 is SASEGT in the germline V gene. The CDR3 runs to 16 residues.

The rearrangement joins TRBV7-6 to TRBJ1-1, with 7 nucleotides matching TRBD1. J was trimmed by 1 base and V by 4 bases; bases with no gene match: 6. Germline V gene lookup returns CDR1 SGHVS and CDR2 FNYEAQ. CDR3 length: 15 residues. The CDR3: CASSSRQGGNTEAFF. In DNA form, the CDR3 reads TGTGCCAGCAGCTCTAGACAGGGTGGGAACACTGAAGCTTTCTTT.

The chain employs TRBV23-1 and TRBJ1-4; TRBD1 matches 8 bases. TRBV23-1 is labeled an ORF, and its function is uncertain. V shed 7 bases, J shed 5 bases, and the junction held 6 bases outside the gene matches. CDR3 size: 14 residues. The CDR3: CASTETGVNEKLFF. In nucleotides, the CDR3 is TGCGCCAGCACCGAGACAGGGGTAAATGAAAAACTGTTTTTT.

The rearrangement joins TRBV7-2 to TRBJ1-5; 7 positions agree with TRBD1. The CDR3 spans 16 residues. Germline CDR1 reads SGHTA; CDR2 reads FQGNSA. V lost 3 bases, J lost 0 bases, and 5 bases stayed unmatched. In nucleotides, the CDR3 is TGTGCCAGCAGCTTGTATGGGACAGATAGCAATCAGCCCCAGCATTTT. Protein sequence: CASSLYGTDSNQPQHF.

This chain links TRBV11-3 with TRBJ1-2, with D unclear. Trimming removed 5 bases at V and 2 bases at J, with 9 bases between. CDR1 and CDR2 from the germline V gene are SGHNT and YENEEA. The CDR3 has 13 residues. CDR3: CASSPGQNYGYTF. Written as DNA, the CDR3 is TGTGCCAGCAGCCCCGGGCAAAACTATGGCTACACCTTC.

The V and J genes are TRBV6-4 and TRBJ1-1, with D unclear. The CDR3 loop spans 14 amino acids. Trimming removed 6 bases from V and 1 base from J, with 12 bases in between. Germline lookup yields CDR1 MRHNA and CDR2 SNTAGT. The CDR3 sequence is CASRDYHGNTEAFF. DNA for the CDR3: TGTGCCAGCAGGGATTACCACGGGAACACTGAAGCTTTCTTT.

The chain combines TRBV29-1 with TRBJ2-3; 10 bases align to TRBD2. With V trimmed by 4 bases and J by 0 bases, 7 bases remained unmatched. The CDR3 length is 16 residues. Germline CDR1 is SQVTM and CDR2 is ANQGSEA. The DNA for the CDR3 is TGCAGCGTTGTGGCTAGCGGGAGAATTAGCACAGATACGCAGTATTTT. It specifies CSVVASGRISTDTQYF.

The sample holds one count of this clone. The rearrangement joins TRBV7-3 to TRBJ2-3, with a weak D call TRBD2 (6 bases). Germline assignment: CDR1 SGHTA and CDR2 FQGTGA. V was shortened by 1 base and J by 4 bases, with 15 bases between the two germline ends. The CDR3 extends over 16 amino acids. The CDR3 here is CASSLMSQGGPDTQYF. CDR3 bases: TGTGCCAGCAGCTTAATGTCTCAGGGAGGACCAGATACGCAGTATTTT.

The chain combines TRBV5-1 with TRBJ1-1; D not resolved. Germline V gives CDR1 SGHRS, CDR2 YFSETQ. The CDR3 consists of 11 residues. V was clipped by 6 bases and J by 3 bases, with 6 bases between them. In DNA, the CDR3 is TGCGCCAGCAAATGGGACACTGAAGCTTTCTTT. Its translation: CASKWDTEAFF.

The chain employs TRBV6-4 and TRBJ1-2; D is ambiguous. Germline CDR1 and CDR2: MRHNA and SNTAGT. This CDR3 is 13 amino acids long. V was pared by 2 bases and J by 4 bases, with 8 bases between. As DNA, the CDR3 is TGTGCCAGCAGTGACGGGAACAGCTATGGCTACACCTTC. Translation: CASSDGNSYGYTF.

This clone appeared a single time. The chain couples TRBV27 to TRBJ1-1, with 9 nucleotides matching TRBD1. The germline V gene encodes CDR1 MNHEY and CDR2 SMNVEV (reference sequence). This CDR3 region has 15 residues. The trim removed 4 bases at V and 3 bases at J, leaving 6 bases unmatched. The CDR3 bases are TGTGCCAGCAGTTCGAGACAGGGGGGGTACACTGAAGCTTTCTTT. Encoded protein: CASSSRQGGYTEAFF.